Listed below are T cell receptor beta chains from one sample, sequenced in a study of blood T cell repertoires in COVID-19. Here immunoSEQ multiplex PCR was the method, and the copy in TCRdb shows in-frame clones only, minus some. Altogether 170,000 or so clones are present, approximately 87% being singletons, with the ten largest covering about 0.95%. The sample was peripheral blood. Receptor source: a woman between 18 and 29 years old who had recovered from COVID-19. CDR3s include the opening cysteine and the closing phenylalanine or tryptophan. A D gene is named only where the DNA matches it firmly. Expanded clones get a size class; other rows say once, few or many, or leave the size out.

d_gene,j_gene,abundance,v_gene,CDR3nt,CDR3aa
-,TRBJ1-1,-,TRBV4-3,TGCGCCAGCAGCCAAGGACCAGGGCTGAACACTGAAGCTTTCTTT,CASSQGPGLNTEAFF
-,TRBJ1-3,-,TRBV5-1,TGCGCCAGCAGCTTGACGGGTTATGGAAACACCATATATTTT,CASSLTGYGNTIYF
-,TRBJ2-5,-,TRBV7-2,TGTGCCAGCAGCCCTTCTGCCTCACTACTAGAGACAGAGACCCAGTACTTC,CASSPSASLLETETQYF
-,TRBJ1-3,-,TRBV7-3,TGTGCCAGCAGCTTAAAGGAGGCATCTGGAAACACCATATATTTT,CASSLKEASGNTIYF
TRBD1,TRBJ2-1,once,TRBV24-1,TGTGCCACCAGTGAACCAAAAACGGACAGGGGGCGCTTCAATGAGCAGTTCTTC,CATSEPKTDRGRFNEQFF
TRBD2,TRBJ2-5,once,TRBV4-2,TGTGCCAGCAGCCAAGATATGCAAGCGGGACAAGAGACCCAGTACTTC,CASSQDMQAGQETQYF
-,TRBJ1-5,-,TRBV4-3,TGCGCCAGCAGCCAAATCCTAATGGGCAATCAGCCCCAGCATTTT,CASSQILMGNQPQHF
TRBD1,TRBJ2-7,-,TRBV9,TGTGCCAGCAGCGTAGGGGACAGGCCTATCTCCTACGAGCAGTACTTC,CASSVGDRPISYEQYF
-,TRBJ2-7,once,TRBV9,TGTGCCAGCAGCGGGAGTGGGGCTAGCTCCTACGAGCAGTACTTC,CASSGSGASSYEQYF
-,TRBJ2-1,few,TRBV18,TGTGCCAGCTCACCATCTACGCAGGGTGAGCAGTTCTTC,CASSPSTQGEQFF
-,TRBJ2-3,-,TRBV2,TGTGCCAGCATGGGCAGGGAGGTGACTACGCAGTATTTT,CASMGREVTTQYF
-,TRBJ2-3,-,TRBV7-3,TGTGCCAGCAGCTTAAGCCGGACAGATACGCAGTATTTT,CASSLSRTDTQYF
-,TRBJ2-5,-,TRBV9,TGTGCCAGCAGCGTAGATTCCATGATGGCGTCGGGGACCCAGTACTTC,CASSVDSMMASGTQYF
-,TRBJ1-3,-,TRBV7-9,TGTGCCATCGACGGCTGGACACTCTCTGGAAACACCATATATTTT,CAIDGWTLSGNTIYF
-,TRBJ1-1,-,TRBV7-8,TGTGCCAGCAGCACACAGGAGAACACTGAAGCTTTCTTT,CASSTQENTEAFF
TRBD1,TRBJ1-4,-,TRBV18,TGTGCCAGCTCACCAACAGGGGGCGCGGGGGAAAAACTGTTTTTT,CASSPTGGAGEKLFF
TRBD1,TRBJ2-5,-,TRBV7-2,TGTGCCAGCAGCCGCCGGGACAGTGAAGTAAAAGAGACCCAGTACTTC,CASSRRDSEVKETQYF
-,TRBJ1-5,once,TRBV4-1,TGCGCCAGCAGCCAAGATTTAAACAGGAGGGTTTATCAGCCCCAGCATTTT,CASSQDLNRRVYQPQHF
-,TRBJ1-5,-,TRBV7-2,TGTGCCAGCAGTGAGACAAATTACAATCAGCCCCAGCATTTT,CASSETNYNQPQHF
-,TRBJ1-2,-,TRBV13,TGTGCCAGCAGCTTATCAGGGTTCGGCTACACCTTC,CASSLSGFGYTF
TRBD2,TRBJ2-1,-,TRBV4-2,TGTGCCAGCAGCCCACAACTAGCGGGAGAATTGGACAATGAGCAGTTCTTC,CASSPQLAGELDNEQFF
-,TRBJ1-4,-,TRBV7-9,TGTGCCAGCAGCTTCTCAGGGGAGGAAAAACTGTTTTTT,CASSFSGEEKLFF
TRBD1,TRBJ1-2,-,TRBV11-1,TGTGCCAGCAGCCTCGGACAGGACCTCTATGGCTACACCTTC,CASSLGQDLYGYTF
TRBD1,TRBJ1-2,few,TRBV2,TGTGCCAGCAGGATGGACAGGGGATCTAACTATGGCTACACCTTC,CASRMDRGSNYGYTF
TRBD2,TRBJ2-3,-,TRBV19,TGTGCCAGTAGTATGCGGCATAGCGGGAGAAAACTAGGAACAGATACGCAGTATTTT,CASSMRHSGRKLGTDTQYF
TRBD1,TRBJ1-1,-,TRBV19,TGTGCCAGTAGCGACAGGGGAGGAACTGAAGCTTTCTTT,CASSDRGGTEAFF
-,TRBJ2-7,-,TRBV15,TGTGCCACCAGCAGGGAGCTTTCCTACGAGCAGTACTTC,CATSRELSYEQYF
TRBD2,TRBJ2-3,-,TRBV2,TGTGCCAGCAGTCCTGGTCGACTAGCGGTTAATACAGATACGCAGTATTTT,CASSPGRLAVNTDTQYF
TRBD1,TRBJ2-2,-,TRBV5-4,TGTGCCAGCAGCGATAAGGACAGGGCGGTTCGTTCGAACACCGGGGAGCTGTTTTTT,CASSDKDRAVRSNTGELFF
-,TRBJ1-2,-,TRBV12-3/TRBV12-4,TGTGCCAGCAGTCCGGGGGTGGCGATCTACACCTTC,CASSPGVAIYTF
-,TRBJ2-3,-,TRBV5-6,TGTGCCAGCAGCTCACCCCTCCGGGCCCAAGGGGCAGATACGCAGTATTTT,CASSSPLRAQGADTQYF
TRBD1,TRBJ2-3,once,TRBV9,TGTGCCAGCAGCGCCCCGGGACAGTTTTCAGATACGCAGTATTTT,CASSAPGQFSDTQYF
TRBD1,TRBJ2-1,-,TRBV4-1,TGCGCCAGCGGCTATTCCGGGACAGGGGGTAACAATGAGCAGTTCTTC,CASGYSGTGGNNEQFF
TRBD1,TRBJ1-5,-,TRBV19,TGTGCCAGTAGTAGAGGACAGGGGGATTACTATCAGCCCCAGCATTTT,CASSRGQGDYYQPQHF
TRBD1,TRBJ1-2,-,TRBV7-2,TGTGCCAGCAGCACCAGACAGGGACCCCCTAACTATGGCTACACCTTC,CASSTRQGPPNYGYTF
-,TRBJ2-3,-,TRBV11-2,TGTGCCAGCAGCCTTGTACAGGGCTCAGATACGCAGTATTTT,CASSLVQGSDTQYF
-,TRBJ1-3,-,TRBV19,TGTGCCAGTAGTATGATGTCGCCGGGCAGGGCTGGAAACACCATATATTTT,CASSMMSPGRAGNTIYF
TRBD1,TRBJ2-1,-,TRBV5-1,TGCGCCAGCAGCCCTGGACAGGTTGGTGGTGAGCAGTTCTTC,CASSPGQVGGEQFF
-,TRBJ2-1,-,TRBV19,TGTGCCAGCGAAAACGGGGGTTCCTACAATGAGCAGTTCTTC,CASENGGSYNEQFF
TRBD1,TRBJ1-2,-,TRBV5-4,TGTGCCAGCAGCCAAAGTGGGGACAGGGCTCATGGCTACACCTTC,CASSQSGDRAHGYTF
TRBD1,TRBJ2-1,-,TRBV9,TGTGCCAGCAGCGTAGACGACAGGGGGAATGAGCAGTTCTTC,CASSVDDRGNEQFF
TRBD1,TRBJ1-2,-,TRBV28,TGTGCCAGCAGACGGGGACAGGGGAACTATGGCTACACCTTC,CASRRGQGNYGYTF
-,TRBJ1-5,-,TRBV11-2,TGTGCCAGCAGCTTAGTATGCGGGGATCTGTTTCAGCCCCAGCATTTT,CASSLVCGDLFQPQHF
-,TRBJ2-2,-,TRBV7-2,TGTGCCAGCAGCTTAGGAGGGGGCACCGGGGAGCTGTTTTTT,CASSLGGGTGELFF
TRBD1,TRBJ1-5,-,TRBV3-1/TRBV3-2,TGTGCCAGCAGCCAGAGCGGGACAGGAGATCAGCCCCAGCATTTT,CASSQSGTGDQPQHF
-,TRBJ1-1,-,TRBV10-3,TGTGCCATCAGTGAGTCTGGGGCCCTAAACACTGAAGCTTTCTTT,CAISESGALNTEAFF
-,TRBJ2-1,-,TRBV7-3,TGTGCCAGCAGCGTACAGGGCGTGTTGGGTGAGCAGTTCTTC,CASSVQGVLGEQFF
TRBD1,TRBJ2-1,-,TRBV5-1,TGCGCCAGCAGCTGGACGACAGGGGGCGATGAGCAGTTCTTC,CASSWTTGGDEQFF
TRBD1,TRBJ1-1,-,TRBV7-2,TGTGCCAGCAGCTTAGTACAGGGGGGCGCAGGATGGGGTGAAGCTTTCTTT,CASSLVQGGAGWGEAFF
TRBD1,TRBJ2-5,-,TRBV18,TGTGCCAGCTCACCACGTGTGGACAGGGGGCGTGGAGAGACCCAGTACTTC,CASSPRVDRGRGETQYF
-,TRBJ1-1,-,TRBV7-3,TGTGCCAGCAGCCTAGGGGCCAACACTGAAGCTTTCTTT,CASSLGANTEAFF
-,TRBJ1-1,-,TRBV4-3,TGCGCCAGCAGCCAAGGCCTGCAGCGCCCGAACACTGAAGCTTTCTTT,CASSQGLQRPNTEAFF
-,TRBJ2-7,-,TRBV5-5,TGTGCCAGCACCGGGGGGCTGCTCACTGGCGAGCAGTACTTC,CASTGGLLTGEQYF